What follows are 8 T cell receptor beta chains derived from one specimen sequenced in a study of OX40 agonist ivuxolimab in advanced cancers. This table comes from immunoSEQ multiplex PCR, and its TCRdb copy is limited to in-frame clones, with some not included. In the table there are about 93,000 clones, approximately 94% of which are singletons. The input for sequencing was CD4+ or CD8+ T cells sorted from blood, taken in a trial of the OX40 agonist ivuxolimab. These receptors came from an adult with an advanced solid tumor such as melanoma, head and neck, liver or kidney cancer.

V and J are TRBV5-6 and TRBJ2-4; D could derive from TRBD1 or TRBD2 (6 bases each). V dropped 0 bases and J dropped 1 base, with 14 bases sitting between them. The germline V gene encodes CDR1 SGHDT and CDR2 YYEEEE. The CDR3 extends over 17 amino acids. The CDR3, as DNA: TGTGCCAGCAGCTTGGAGGGGGGATTTGGCGCCAAAAACATTCAGTACTTC. It encodes CASSLEGGFGAKNIQYF. The full variable domain, in which reference TRBV5-6 and TRBJ2-4 provide the parts outside the CDR3, is DAGVTQSPTHLIKTRGQQVTLRCSPKSGHDTVSWYQQALGQGPQFIFQYYEEEERQRGNFPDRFSGHQFPNYSSELNVNALLLGDSALYLCASSLEGGFGAKNIQYFGAGTRLSVL.

V usage is TRBV5-1 and J usage is TRBJ2-3; no reliable D call. The V end lost 4 bases, the J end lost 5 bases, and 14 bases lay between the germline ends. CDR1 and CDR2 (germline): SGHRS, YFSETQ. The CDR3 runs 14 residues. The CDR3 region has the DNA TGCGCCAGCAGCGTCTGGACCGGAGAAGATACGCAGTATTTT. This sequence encodes CASSVWTGEDTQYF.

This chain connects TRBV6-6 to TRBJ2-7, with D possibly matching TRBD1 (6 bases). The germline gives CDR1 MNHNY, CDR2 SVGAGI (reference sequence). Trimming shortened V by 7 bases and J by 6 bases, and 13 bases separated the two germline ends. The CDR3 runs to 12 residues. As DNA, the CDR3 is TGTGCCAGCAACCAGGGGCTCCGCGAGCAGTACTTC. This gives the protein CASNQGLREQYF.

In DNA form, the CDR3 reads TGTGCCAGCCGTCCCCGAGACGGGGACCCTGGGGCCAACGTCCTGACTTTC. Translation: CASRPRDGDPGANVLTF. J is TRBJ2-6 and V is TRBV28; D is tentatively TRBD1 or TRBD2 (5 bases each). Germline lookup yields CDR1 MDHEN and CDR2 SYDVKM. The CDR3 runs 17 residues. The ends were cut back, 8 bases at V and 2 bases at J, with 19 bases in the middle.

This chain uses TRBV13 with TRBJ1-2; D gene uncertain. V was trimmed by 2 bases and J by 4 bases, leaving 8 bases between them. Germline V lookup: CDR1 PRHDT, CDR2 FYEKMQ (reference sequence). The CDR3 totals 13 residues. CDR3 nucleotides: TGTGCCAGCAGCTTAAGGACGACCTATGGCTACACCTTC. It encodes CASSLRTTYGYTF.

The chain carries TRBV4-1 and TRBJ1-5; 7 bases match TRBD1. J lost 4 bases, V lost 1 base, and 7 bases had no gene match. CDR1 and CDR2 from the germline V gene are MGHRA and YSYEKL. The CDR3 contains 16 residues. The DNA for the CDR3 is TGCGCCAGCAGCCAAGCACGACCGGGACAGAATCAGCCCCAGCATTTT. Translated: CASSQARPGQNQPQHF.

The CDR3 bases are TGTGCCAGCAGTTTAGTAGGAGTATATAATTCACCCCTCCACTTT. This gives the protein CASSLVGVYNSPLHF. The chain recombines TRBV27 with TRBJ1-6; D is undetermined. CDR1 MNHEY and CDR2 SMNVEV come from the germline V gene (reference sequence). Trimming left V 2 bases short and J 4 bases short, with 9 bases between. This CDR3 spans 15 amino acids.

The V gene is TRBV4-3, the J gene TRBJ1-2; D possibly corresponds to TRBD1 (5 bases). This CDR3 is built from 15 residues. The V end was cut by 4 bases, the J end by 4 bases, with 16 bases between. Germline V lookup: CDR1 LGHNA, CDR2 YSLEER. CDR3 protein: CASSPGPRGAYGYTF. The CDR3 nucleotides are TGCGCCAGCAGCCCAGGGCCAAGAGGGGCCTATGGCTACACCTTC.